The clone carrying this T cell receptor beta chain was picked up many times. What it recognizes is unknown. This sample was included in a study of CD8 T cells in ankylosing spondylitis. The study's findings and limits: Roughly eight highly homologous variants formed a TCR beta motif that appeared characteristic of ankylosing spondylitis blood. Past studies reported some motif variants in reactive arthritis synovial fluid and blood.

TCRdb redid the calling of the 5' RACE reads with MiXCR, one entry per CDR3 protein. The sample lists 200,000 to 250,000 distinct CDR3 sequences; about 11% were seen once. The specimen was blood, either unsorted or a sorted T cell fraction (not recorded which). The origin of this receptor is a male donor with ankylosing spondylitis or in good health (not recorded which).

The CDR3 nucleotides are TGCGCCAGCAGCTACGGAGGAGGCGAGACCCAGTACTTC. Protein product: CASSYGGGETQYF. The chain recombines TRBV5-1 with TRBJ2-5, with a tentative D call TRBD2 (5 bases). V was trimmed by 3 bases and J by 5 bases, leaving 11 bases between them. Germline V gene sequence: CDR1 SGHRS, CDR2 YFSETQ. This CDR3 is built from 13 residues.